This T cell receptor beta chain was sequenced for a study of blood T cell repertoires in COVID-19. Germline-derived CDR1 and CDR2 are SGHTA and FQGNSA. With V trimmed by 4 bases and J by 7 bases, 9 bases remained unmatched. The CDR3 covers 14 residues. Only in-frame clones appear in the TCRdb table, and some are missing; sequencing was by immunoSEQ multiplex PCR. The sample consists of about 120,000 clones, around 88% of them appearing once. The sequence came from a man aged 45-60 years with acute or convalescent COVID-19. The V gene is TRBV7-2, the J gene TRBJ2-7, with 8 bases fitting TRBD1. The sequencing sample was made of peripheral blood. DNA of the CDR3: TGTGCCAGCAGCTCGGACAGGGTCTTGGGGGAGCAGTACTTC. Protein sequence: CASSSDRVLGEQYF.